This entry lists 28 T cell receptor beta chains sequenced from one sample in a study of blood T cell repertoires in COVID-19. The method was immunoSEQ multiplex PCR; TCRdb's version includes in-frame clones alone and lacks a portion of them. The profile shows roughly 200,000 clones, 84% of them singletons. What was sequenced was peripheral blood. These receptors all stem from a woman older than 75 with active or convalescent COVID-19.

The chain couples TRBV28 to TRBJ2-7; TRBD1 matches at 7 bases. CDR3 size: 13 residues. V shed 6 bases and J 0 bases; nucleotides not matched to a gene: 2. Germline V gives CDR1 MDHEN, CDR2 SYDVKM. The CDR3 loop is CASRQGPSYEQYF. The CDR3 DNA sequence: TGTGCCAGCAGACAGGGGCCCTCCTACGAGCAGTACTTC.

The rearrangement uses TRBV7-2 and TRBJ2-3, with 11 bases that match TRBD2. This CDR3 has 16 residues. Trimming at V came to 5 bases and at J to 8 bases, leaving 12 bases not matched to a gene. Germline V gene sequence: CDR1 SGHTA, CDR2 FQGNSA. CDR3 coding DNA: TGTGCCAGCAGCCCGCCGGGACTAGCGGTACAGAGTACGCAGTATTTT. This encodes CASSPPGLAVQSTQYF.

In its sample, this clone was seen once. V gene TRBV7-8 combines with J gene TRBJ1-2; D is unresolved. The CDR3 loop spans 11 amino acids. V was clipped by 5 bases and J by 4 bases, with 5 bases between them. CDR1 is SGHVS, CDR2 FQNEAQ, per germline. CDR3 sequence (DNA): TGTGCCAGCAGCCCCGGCTATGGCTACACCTTC. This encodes CASSPGYGYTF.

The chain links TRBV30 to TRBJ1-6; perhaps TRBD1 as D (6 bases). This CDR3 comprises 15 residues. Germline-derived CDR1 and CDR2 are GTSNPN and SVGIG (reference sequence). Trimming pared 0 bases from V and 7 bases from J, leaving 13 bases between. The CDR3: CAWSVLGQFNSPLHF. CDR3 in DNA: TGTGCCTGGAGTGTACTAGGACAGTTCAATTCACCCCTCCACTTT. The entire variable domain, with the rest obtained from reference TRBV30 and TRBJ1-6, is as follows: SQTIHQWPATLVQPVGSPLSLECTVEGTSNPNLYWYRQAAGRGLQLLFYSVGIGQISSEVPQNLSASRPQDRQFILSSKKLLLSDSGFYLCAWSVLGQFNSPLHFGNGTRLTVT.

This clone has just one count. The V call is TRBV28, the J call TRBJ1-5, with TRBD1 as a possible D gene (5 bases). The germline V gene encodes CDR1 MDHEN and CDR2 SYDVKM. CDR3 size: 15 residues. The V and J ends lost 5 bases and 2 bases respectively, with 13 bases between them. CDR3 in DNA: TGTGCCAGCAGTCCCATCGGGGGAGGCAATCAGCCCCAGCATTTT. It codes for CASSPIGGGNQPQHF.

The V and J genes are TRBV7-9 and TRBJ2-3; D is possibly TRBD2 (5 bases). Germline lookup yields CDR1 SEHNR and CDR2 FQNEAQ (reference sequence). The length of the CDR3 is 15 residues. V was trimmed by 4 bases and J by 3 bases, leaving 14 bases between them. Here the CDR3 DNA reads TGTGCCAGCAGCTCACCCCCGGGAAGGACAGATACGCAGTATTTT. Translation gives CASSSPPGRTDTQYF.

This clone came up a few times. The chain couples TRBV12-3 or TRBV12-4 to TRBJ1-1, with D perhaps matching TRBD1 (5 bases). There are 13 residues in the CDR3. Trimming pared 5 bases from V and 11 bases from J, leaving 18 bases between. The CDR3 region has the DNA TGTGCCAGCAGTCAAGGGCCAAGGGGAAAGGCTTTCTTT. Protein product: CASSQGPRGKAFF.

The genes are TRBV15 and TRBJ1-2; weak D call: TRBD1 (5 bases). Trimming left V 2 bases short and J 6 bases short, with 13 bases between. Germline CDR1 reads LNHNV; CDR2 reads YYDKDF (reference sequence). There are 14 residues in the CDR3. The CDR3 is CATSRRQGMDGYTF. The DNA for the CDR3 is TGTGCCACCAGCAGACGTCAGGGAATGGATGGCTACACCTTC.

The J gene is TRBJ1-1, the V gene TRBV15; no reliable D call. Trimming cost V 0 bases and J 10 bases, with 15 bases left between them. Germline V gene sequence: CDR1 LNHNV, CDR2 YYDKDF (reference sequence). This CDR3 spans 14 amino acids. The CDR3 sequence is CATSRDAGDRAAFF. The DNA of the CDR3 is TGTGCCACCAGCAGAGATGCGGGTGACCGAGCAGCTTTCTTT.

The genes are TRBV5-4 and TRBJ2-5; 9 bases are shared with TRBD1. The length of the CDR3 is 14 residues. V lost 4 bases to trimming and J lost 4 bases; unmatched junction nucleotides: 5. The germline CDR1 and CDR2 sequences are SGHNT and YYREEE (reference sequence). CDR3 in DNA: TGTGCCAGCAGCCCAGGGACAGGGAGAGAGACCCAGTACTTC. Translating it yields CASSPGTGRETQYF.

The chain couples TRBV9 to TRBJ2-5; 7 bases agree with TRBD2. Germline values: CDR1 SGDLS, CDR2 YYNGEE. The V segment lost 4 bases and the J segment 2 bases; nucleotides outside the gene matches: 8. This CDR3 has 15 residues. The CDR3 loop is CASSRSTSEQETQYF. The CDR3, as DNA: TGTGCCAGCAGCCGAAGTACTAGCGAGCAAGAGACCCAGTACTTC.

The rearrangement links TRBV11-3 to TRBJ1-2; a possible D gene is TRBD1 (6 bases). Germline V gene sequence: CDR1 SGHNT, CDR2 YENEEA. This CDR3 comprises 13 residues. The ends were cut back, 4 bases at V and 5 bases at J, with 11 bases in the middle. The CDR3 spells CASSSTGLYGYTF. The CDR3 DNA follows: TGTGCCAGCAGCTCTACAGGGTTGTATGGCTACACCTTC.

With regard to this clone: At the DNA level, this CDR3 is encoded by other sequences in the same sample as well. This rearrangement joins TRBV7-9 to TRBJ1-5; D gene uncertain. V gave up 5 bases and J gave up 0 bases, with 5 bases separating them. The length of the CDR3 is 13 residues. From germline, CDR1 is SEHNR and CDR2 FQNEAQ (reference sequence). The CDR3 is CASSPNSNQPQHF. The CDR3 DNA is TGTGCCAGCAGCCCAAATAGCAATCAGCCCCAGCATTTT. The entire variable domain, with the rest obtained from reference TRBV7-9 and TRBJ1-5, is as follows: DTGVSQNPRHKITKRGQNVTFRCDPISEHNRLYWYRQTLGQGPEFLTYFQNEAQLEKSRLLSDRFSAERPKGSFSTLEIQRTEQGDSAMYLCASSPNSNQPQHFGDGTRLSIL.

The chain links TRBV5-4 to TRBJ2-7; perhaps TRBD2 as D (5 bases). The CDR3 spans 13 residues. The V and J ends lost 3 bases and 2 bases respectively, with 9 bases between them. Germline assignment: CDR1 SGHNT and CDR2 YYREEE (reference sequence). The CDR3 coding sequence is TGTGCCAGCAGCTACCGGGGAGCCTACGAGCAGTACTTC. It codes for CASSYRGAYEQYF.

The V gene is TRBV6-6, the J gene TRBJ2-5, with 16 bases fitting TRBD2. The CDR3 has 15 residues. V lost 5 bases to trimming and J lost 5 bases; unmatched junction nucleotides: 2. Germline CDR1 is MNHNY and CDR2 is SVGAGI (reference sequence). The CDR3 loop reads CASSPGLAGGETQYF. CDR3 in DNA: TGTGCCAGCAGTCCGGGACTAGCGGGGGGGGAGACCCAGTACTTC.

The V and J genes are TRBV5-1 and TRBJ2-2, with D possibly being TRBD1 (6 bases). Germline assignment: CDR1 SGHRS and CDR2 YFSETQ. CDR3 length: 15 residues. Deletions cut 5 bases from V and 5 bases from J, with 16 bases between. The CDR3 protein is CASRNDVGGTGELFF. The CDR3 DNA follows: TGCGCCAGCAGAAACGACGTAGGGGGAACCGGGGAGCTGTTTTTT.

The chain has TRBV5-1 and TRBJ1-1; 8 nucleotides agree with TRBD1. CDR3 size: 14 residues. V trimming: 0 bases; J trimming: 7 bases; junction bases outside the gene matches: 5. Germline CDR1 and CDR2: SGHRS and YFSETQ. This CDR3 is CASSLDPGGLEAFF. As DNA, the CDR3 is TGCGCCAGCAGCTTGGACCCAGGGGGCCTTGAAGCTTTCTTT.

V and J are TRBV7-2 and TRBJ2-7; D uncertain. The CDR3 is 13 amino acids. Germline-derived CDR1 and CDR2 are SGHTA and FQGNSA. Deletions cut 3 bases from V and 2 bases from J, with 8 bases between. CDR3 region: CASSLRGTYEQYF. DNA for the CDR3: TGTGCCAGCAGCTTGCGCGGAACCTACGAGCAGTACTTC.

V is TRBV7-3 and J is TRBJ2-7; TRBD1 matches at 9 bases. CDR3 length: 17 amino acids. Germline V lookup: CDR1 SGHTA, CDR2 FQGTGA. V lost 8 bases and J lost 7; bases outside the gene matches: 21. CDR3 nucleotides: TGTGCCAGCTCCCAACAACCCCTAGGACAGGGGTCGGGTGAGCAGTACTTC. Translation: CASSQQPLGQGSGEQYF.

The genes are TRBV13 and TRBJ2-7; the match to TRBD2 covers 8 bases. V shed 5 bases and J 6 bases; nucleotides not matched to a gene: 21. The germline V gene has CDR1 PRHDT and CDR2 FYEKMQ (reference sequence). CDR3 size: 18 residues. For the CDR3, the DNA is TGTGCCAGCAGCGTAGAGACCCTAACTAGCGGCCGGATATTCGAGCAGTACTTC. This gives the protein CASSVETLTSGRIFEQYF.

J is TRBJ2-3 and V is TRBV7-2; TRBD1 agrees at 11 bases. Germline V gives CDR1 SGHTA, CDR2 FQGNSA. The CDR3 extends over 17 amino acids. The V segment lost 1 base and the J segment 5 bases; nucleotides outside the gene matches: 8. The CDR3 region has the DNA TGTGCCAGCAGCTTAGATTTCGTCGGGACAGGGGGAGATACGCAGTATTTT. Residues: CASSLDFVGTGGDTQYF.

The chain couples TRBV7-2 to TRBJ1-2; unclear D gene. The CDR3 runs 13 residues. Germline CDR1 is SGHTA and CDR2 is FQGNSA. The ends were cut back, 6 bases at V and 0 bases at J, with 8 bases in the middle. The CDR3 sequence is CASRTLANYGYTF. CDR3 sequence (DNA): TGTGCCAGCAGAACTTTAGCTAACTATGGCTACACCTTC.

The CDR3 DNA is TGTGCCAGCAAATTTACAGGCGCAACTAATGAAAAACTGTTTTTT. Protein: CASKFTGATNEKLFF. J is TRBJ1-4 and V is TRBV27; D might be TRBD1 (5 bases). This CDR3 is built from 15 residues. CDR1 MNHEY and CDR2 SMNVEV come from the germline V gene (reference sequence). V lost 7 bases to trimming and J lost 0 bases, with 12 bases between them.

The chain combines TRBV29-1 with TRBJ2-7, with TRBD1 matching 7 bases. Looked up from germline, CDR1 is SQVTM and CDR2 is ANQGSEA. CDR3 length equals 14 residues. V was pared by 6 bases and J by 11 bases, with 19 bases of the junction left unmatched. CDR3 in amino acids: CSVSTRDSREGEYF. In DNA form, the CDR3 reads TGCAGCGTGTCCACCCGGGACAGCCGAGAAGGGGAGTACTTC.

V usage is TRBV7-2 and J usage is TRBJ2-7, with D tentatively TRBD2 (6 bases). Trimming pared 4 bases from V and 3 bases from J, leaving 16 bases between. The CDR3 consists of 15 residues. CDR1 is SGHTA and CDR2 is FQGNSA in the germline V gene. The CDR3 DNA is TGTGCCAGCAGCTCTCGGACTACCAATTACTACGAGCAGTACTTC. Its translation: CASSSRTTNYYEQYF.

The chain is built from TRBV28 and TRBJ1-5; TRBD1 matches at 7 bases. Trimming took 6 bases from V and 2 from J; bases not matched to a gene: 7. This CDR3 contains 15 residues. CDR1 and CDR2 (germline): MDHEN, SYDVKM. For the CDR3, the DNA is TGTGCCAGCAGGGAAAGGGGGCTGGGCAATCAGCCCCAGCATTTT. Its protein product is CASRERGLGNQPQHF.

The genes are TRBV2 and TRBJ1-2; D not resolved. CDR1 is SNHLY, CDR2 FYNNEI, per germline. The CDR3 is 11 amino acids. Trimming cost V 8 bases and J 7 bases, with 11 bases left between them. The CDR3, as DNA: TGTGCCAGCGGGCCATTTGGTGGCTACACCTTC. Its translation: CASGPFGGYTF.

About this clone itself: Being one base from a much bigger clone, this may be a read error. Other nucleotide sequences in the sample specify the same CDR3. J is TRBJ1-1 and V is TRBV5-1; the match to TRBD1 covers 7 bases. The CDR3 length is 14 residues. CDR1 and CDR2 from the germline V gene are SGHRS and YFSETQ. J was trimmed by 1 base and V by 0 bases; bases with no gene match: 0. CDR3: CASSLGTGNTEAFF. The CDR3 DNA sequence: TGCGCCAGCAGCTTGGGGACAGGGAACACTGAAGCTTTCTTT.